This TCR beta chain was obtained from a study of blood T cells in healthy people across ages. As for the study in general: Per two T cells, about one barcoded beta molecule was captured through template switching.

CDR1 is DFQATT, CDR2 SNEGSKA, per germline (reference sequence). V was pared by 8 bases and J by 0 bases, with 10 bases between. The CDR3 sequence is 12 residues long. This clonotype has only a few counts. Alongside a J-beta primer mix, a sample-barcoded 5' primer served in a second PCR lasting about 7 to 12 cycles. Samples each returned at least 3 million CDR3-containing paired-end reads. TCRdb passed the 5' RACE reads through MiXCR, listing each CDR3 protein once. The sample lists 1.5 million to 2 million distinct CDR3 sequences; more than 35% were seen once. The chain couples TRBV20-1 to TRBJ1-2; a possible D gene is TRBD1 (5 bases). The receptor was isolated from a human donor in good health. The source material was blood. Written as DNA, the CDR3 is TGCAGTACCCAAGGGGCTAACTATGGCTACACCTTC. Protein sequence: CSTQGANYGYTF.